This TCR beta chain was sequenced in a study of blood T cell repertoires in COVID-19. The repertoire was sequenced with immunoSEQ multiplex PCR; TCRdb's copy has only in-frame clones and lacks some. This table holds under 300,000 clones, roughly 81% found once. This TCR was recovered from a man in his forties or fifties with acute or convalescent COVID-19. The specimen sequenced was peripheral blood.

The CDR3 DNA sequence: TGTGCCAGCAGCTTGTGGGGGGGGTCCGAAGCTTTCTTT. Protein: CASSLWGGSEAFF. The J gene is TRBJ1-1, the V gene TRBV5-4; D perhaps matches TRBD1 (5 bases). Trimming left V 1 base short and J 8 bases short, with 12 bases between. The V gene's germline CDR1 is SGHNT and CDR2 YYREEE (reference sequence). The CDR3 is made up of 13 amino acids.